This entry describes one T cell receptor (beta chain). The antigen remains unidentified. TCRdb's copy holds only in-frame clones and misses some; the assay was immunoSEQ multiplex PCR. The table records more than 150,000 clones, just over 90% of them present only once. The data are from a study of T cell responses to AZD1222 COVID-19 vaccine. This CDR3 is 16 amino acids long. Germline CDR1 and CDR2: SGHKS and YYEKEE (reference sequence). V shed 0 bases, J shed 1 base, and the junction held 2 bases outside the gene matches. Study results and limitations: Spike-wide vaccine-associated CD4 TCRs dominated at 160-218 and 743-854. Only five or six people who got AZD1222 tested seropositive at baseline.

The sequence was obtained from an adult in good health. Specimen: peripheral blood, collected on day 0 of AZD1222 vaccination. This sequence joins TRBV5-5 and TRBJ2-3; the match to TRBD2 covers 10 bases. CDR3 region: CASSLVAGGRTDTQYF. The CDR3 DNA follows: TGTGCCAGCAGCTTGGTAGCGGGAGGCCGCACAGATACGCAGTATTTT. Using reference TRBV5-5 and TRBJ2-3 for the parts outside the CDR3, the full variable domain is DAGVTQSPTHLIKTRGQQVTLRCSPISGHKSVSWYQQVLGQGPQFIFQYYEKEERGRGNFPDRFSARQFPNYSSELNVNALLLGDSALYLCASSLVAGGRTDTQYFGPGTRLTVL.